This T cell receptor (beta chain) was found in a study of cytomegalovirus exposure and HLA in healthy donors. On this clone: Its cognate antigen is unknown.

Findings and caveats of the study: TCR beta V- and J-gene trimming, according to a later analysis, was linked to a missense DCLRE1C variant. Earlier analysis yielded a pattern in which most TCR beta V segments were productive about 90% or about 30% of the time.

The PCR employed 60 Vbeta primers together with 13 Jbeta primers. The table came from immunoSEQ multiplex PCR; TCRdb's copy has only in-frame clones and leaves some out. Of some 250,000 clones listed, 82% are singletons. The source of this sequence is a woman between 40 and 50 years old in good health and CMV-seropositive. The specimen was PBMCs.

Written as DNA, the CDR3 is TGTGCCAGCAGTTCCTGGGGAGCGGGGTACAATGAGCAGTTCTTC. Translating gives CASSSWGAGYNEQFF. This chain links TRBV27 with TRBJ2-1; 7 bases align to TRBD2. The length of the CDR3 is 15 residues. V shed 4 bases and J 4 bases; nucleotides not matched to a gene: 7. The germline V gene encodes CDR1 MNHEY and CDR2 SMNVEV (reference sequence).